Given below is one T cell receptor (beta chain) in context. Its antigen is not known. The ends were cut back, 5 bases at V and 0 bases at J, with 19 bases in the middle. This CDR3 contains 17 residues. Germline V gene sequence: CDR1 LGHNA, CDR2 YNFKEQ. The data derive from a study of blood T cells in healthy people across ages. Broader study findings: Strongly correlated with naive T cell percentage was TCR beta diversity. The study regarded diversity estimates from one million T cells as underestimates. Roughly linear declines in TCR beta diversity per million T cells occurred with age. Higher diversity, along with more naive CD4+ cells, distinguished long-lived donors from aged donors.

Primed by a sample-barcoded 5' primer and a J-beta primer mix, a second PCR proceeded for about 7 to 11 cycles. TCRdb processed the 5' RACE reads anew with MiXCR; each CDR3 protein has one entry. The sample has about 800,000 distinct CDR3 sequences, roughly 64% seen once. This rearrangement joins TRBV4-2 to TRBJ1-2; D ambiguous. The receptor was isolated from a man under 40 in good health. The specimen sequenced was blood. For the CDR3, the DNA is TGTGCCAGCAGCTCCCGGGCAGGTTCTGGGACTAACTATGGCTACACCTTC. Amino acids: CASSSRAGSGTNYGYTF.